A selection of T cell receptor beta chains follows, all from one sample in a study of Ad26.COV2.S vaccination and SARS-CoV-2 variants. Sequenced by immunoSEQ multiplex PCR; TCRdb stores in-frame clones only, minus some. The table records some 390,000 clones, more than 85% of them present only once. This specimen was peripheral blood, taken in a trial of Ad26.COV2.S vaccine versus placebo. These receptors were taken from a person aged 18-60 years who received the Ad26.COV2.S COVID-19 vaccine or a placebo. Both conserved end residues are part of each CDR3. D genes are given only for firm matches. Size is omitted from some rows. Given values are once, few, many or a class for expanded clones.

J gene: TRBJ1-1
clone size: .
D gene: .
V gene: TRBV5-1
CDR3 DNA: TGCGCCAGCAGCTTGGGACTGAGCAACACTGAAGCTTTCTTT
CDR3 protein: CASSLGLSNTEAFF

J gene: TRBJ2-7
clone size: few
D gene: TRBD1
V gene: TRBV7-9
CDR3 DNA: TGTGCCAGCAGCCCCTTCGACAGGGGGTACGAGCAGTACTTC
CDR3 protein: CASSPFDRGYEQYF

J gene: TRBJ2-3
clone size: .
D gene: .
V gene: TRBV7-2
CDR3 DNA: TGTGCCAGCAGCACCCGGCCGGGAGATACGCAGTATTTT
CDR3 protein: CASSTRPGDTQYF

J gene: TRBJ1-3
clone size: .
D gene: .
V gene: TRBV6-1
CDR3 DNA: TGTGCCAGCAGTGAGGTCGCAGGGTTGAACACCATATATTTT
CDR3 protein: CASSEVAGLNTIYF

J gene: TRBJ1-1
clone size: .
D gene: .
V gene: TRBV5-4
CDR3 DNA: TGTGCCAGCAGCGCTGACAGGAACACTGAAGCTTTCTTT
CDR3 protein: CASSADRNTEAFF

J gene: TRBJ1-5
clone size: .
D gene: .
V gene: TRBV29-1
CDR3 DNA: TGCAGCGTTTTAGATGGCAATCAGCCCCAGCATTTT
CDR3 protein: CSVLDGNQPQHF

J gene: TRBJ2-6
clone size: .
D gene: .
V gene: TRBV27
CDR3 DNA: TGTGCCAGCAGTTTCGTCAGACCCTCTGGGGCCAACGTCCTGACTTTC
CDR3 protein: CASSFVRPSGANVLTF

J gene: TRBJ1-1
clone size: .
D gene: .
V gene: TRBV19
CDR3 DNA: TGTGCCAGTAGTAAGGGTGTGTGGAACACTGAAGCTTTCTTT
CDR3 protein: CASSKGVWNTEAFF

J gene: TRBJ2-3
clone size: .
D gene: .
V gene: TRBV5-1
CDR3 DNA: TGCGCCAGCAGCCCGGCACCCCCAAGCACAGATACGCAGTATTTT
CDR3 protein: CASSPAPPSTDTQYF

J gene: TRBJ2-2
clone size: .
D gene: .
V gene: TRBV7-2
CDR3 DNA: TGTGCCAGCAGCTTAATTCTTTGGGGGTCCGCCGGGGAGCTGTTTTTT
CDR3 protein: CASSLILWGSAGELFF

J gene: TRBJ1-3
clone size: .
D gene: .
V gene: TRBV6-5
CDR3 DNA: TGTGCCAGCAGTCGCGGGTCCGTCTCTGGAAACACCATATATTTT
CDR3 protein: CASSRGSVSGNTIYF

J gene: TRBJ2-1
clone size: .
D gene: TRBD1
V gene: TRBV29-1
CDR3 DNA: TGCAGCGTCGAAAGAACAGGGGGTCCCAATGAGCAGTTCTTC
CDR3 protein: CSVERTGGPNEQFF

J gene: TRBJ1-1
clone size: few
D gene: .
V gene: TRBV29-1
CDR3 DNA: TGCAGCGTTGTAAGGGTTATGAACACTGAAGCTTTCTTT
CDR3 protein: CSVVRVMNTEAFF

J gene: TRBJ1-5
clone size: .
D gene: .
V gene: TRBV6-5
CDR3 DNA: TGTGCCAGCAGTTATTCGGCGGATAGCAATCAGCCCCAGCATTTT
CDR3 protein: CASSYSADSNQPQHF

J gene: TRBJ2-3
clone size: .
D gene: TRBD1
V gene: TRBV18
CDR3 DNA: TGTGCCAGCTCACAAAGGGACAGGGGCGATACGCAGTATTTT
CDR3 protein: CASSQRDRGDTQYF